This TCR beta chain was recovered during a study of blood T cell repertoires in COVID-19. About the research overall: The cDNA or gDNA used as material had been derived from T cells, B-cell-depleted T cells, or PBMCs.

Germline V gene sequence: CDR1 LNHDA, CDR2 SQIVND (reference sequence). The V end lost 4 bases, the J end lost 3 bases, and 12 bases lay between the germline ends. The CDR3 covers 14 residues. Study processing details: Reference gene primer amplification yielded estimated nucleated cell counts. Sequencing was performed with immunoSEQ multiplex PCR; in TCRdb, only in-frame clones are kept and a portion is missing. That table is the source of V, J and clone size, and D and trimming were worked out from the DNA. The repertoire holds roughly 100,000 clones, with under 90% as singletons. Sequencing was carried out using peripheral blood. This chain connects TRBV19 to TRBJ2-5; possible D gene TRBD2, 6 bases. The clonotype comes from an older man with acute or convalescent COVID-19. The CDR3: CASSTFGRKETQYF. For the CDR3, the DNA is TGTGCCAGTAGTACCTTCGGGAGAAAAGAGACCCAGTACTTC.